These 23 T cell receptor beta chains were all obtained from the same sample, sequenced in a study of T-cell reconstitution after alpha-beta-depleted transplantation in children. Library preparation (for TCRbeta) was performed with unique molecular identifiers. TCRdb reprocessed the PCR reads with MiXCR, giving one entry per CDR3 protein. The table has hundreds of thousands of distinct CDR3 sequences, roughly 23% seen once. The specimen was PBMCs, mostly from graft donor cells, collected 360 days after TCRalphabeta/CD19-depleted stem cell transplant. The receptors were gathered from a boy under two years old who had a stem cell transplant for acute myeloid leukemia, so the T cells may come from the graft donor.

This clonotype was found a few times. The chain carries TRBV12-3 or TRBV12-4 and TRBJ1-3, with D unresolved. The CDR3 covers 15 residues. The V end was cut by 6 bases, the J end by 0 bases, with 12 bases between. The CDR3 is CASRRTASSGNTIYF. The CDR3 DNA is TGTGCCAGCAGGAGGACGGCGAGCTCTGGAAACACCATATATTTT.

This chain connects TRBV25-1 to TRBJ2-3, with a tentative D call TRBD1 (5 bases). This CDR3 contains 16 residues. V lost 2 bases and J 2 bases, leaving 14 bases between the germline ends. Germline V gene data show CDR1 as MGHDK and CDR2 as SYGVNS. CDR3: CASSEPGPGPTDTQYF. The CDR3 DNA follows: TGTGCCAGCAGTGAACCAGGGCCAGGGCCCACAGATACGCAGTATTTT.

There are a few counts of this clonotype. The chain is built from TRBV10-2 and TRBJ2-7; D is undetermined. The CDR3 contains 14 residues. V was trimmed by 3 bases and J by 0 bases, leaving 9 bases between them. CDR1 WSHSY and CDR2 SAAADI come from the germline V gene. The CDR3 sequence: CASSDDGYSYEQYV. The CDR3 nucleotides read TGCGCCAGCAGTGATGACGGGTACTCCTACGAGCAGTACGTC.

This clonotype was observed a few times. The rearrangement uses TRBV29-1 and TRBJ2-1; 9 positions agree with TRBD2. V shed 5 bases, J shed 10 bases, and the junction held 9 bases outside the gene matches. In germline, CDR1 is SQVTM, CDR2 ANQGSEA. The CDR3 contains 13 residues. CDR3 coding DNA: TGCAGCGTTCCTCGGGCGGGGGGGCAAGAGCAGTTCTTC. This encodes CSVPRAGGQEQFF.

This clonotype came up many times. This sequence joins TRBV7-2 and TRBJ2-5, with 11 nucleotides matching TRBD2. This CDR3 spans 16 amino acids. Unmatched junction bases numbered 7, after V lost 5 bases and J lost 2 bases. The germline V gene encodes CDR1 SGHTA and CDR2 FQGNSA. The CDR3 loop reads CASSLPGLADQETQYF. The CDR3, as DNA: TGTGCCAGCAGCCTGCCGGGACTAGCGGATCAAGAGACCCAGTACTTC.

This clonotype came up a few times. The chain employs TRBV20-1 and TRBJ1-1; 11 positions agree with TRBD1. The length of the CDR3 is 15 residues. CDR1 is DFQATT and CDR2 is SNEGSKA in the germline V gene (reference sequence). Unmatched junction bases numbered 4, after V lost 3 bases and J lost 1 base. CDR3 bases: TGCAGTGCTAGGGGGACAGGGGGGAGGAACACTGAAGCTTTCTTT. Protein product: CSARGTGGRNTEAFF.

J is TRBJ1-1 and V is TRBV6-1; D possibly corresponds to TRBD1 (5 bases). The V end lost 5 bases, the J end lost 5 bases, and 21 bases lay between the germline ends. This CDR3 has 16 residues. Looked up from germline, CDR1 is MNHNS and CDR2 is SASEGT. CDR3 in DNA: TGTGCCAGCAGTATCAGTTATGGGGCGATGAGGACTGAAGCTTTCTTT. This codes for CASSISYGAMRTEAFF.

This clonotype was seen repeatedly, ten times or more. The chain uses TRBV3-1 and TRBJ2-2; tentatively, D is TRBD1 or TRBD2 (5 bases each). The CDR3 has 15 residues. Trimming removed 3 bases from V and 0 bases from J, with 8 bases in between. Germline loops: CDR1 LGHDT, CDR2 YNNKEL (reference sequence). CDR3 nucleotide sequence: TGTGCCAGCAGCCATAGAGGGGCGAACACCGGGGAGCTGTTTTTT. It specifies CASSHRGANTGELFF.

Only one count was recorded for this clonotype. The chain combines TRBV7-2 with TRBJ2-1, with D uncertain. The CDR3 sequence is 14 residues long. V was trimmed by 6 bases and J by 3 bases, leaving 12 bases between them. The germline gives CDR1 SGHTA, CDR2 FQGNSA. This chain's CDR3 is CASRETPNYNEQFF. The CDR3 DNA reads as TGTGCCAGCAGGGAGACTCCAAACTACAATGAGCAGTTCTTC.

This rearrangement joins TRBV6-2 or TRBV6-3 to TRBJ2-1, with D maybe TRBD2 (6 bases). The CDR3 length is 13 residues. Trimming pared 5 bases from V and 9 bases from J, leaving 14 bases between. The germline V gene has CDR1 MNHEY and CDR2 SVGEGT. The DNA for the CDR3 is TGTGCCAGCAGTCGACCGGGGGATGGTGAGCAGTTCTTC. Amino acid sequence: CASSRPGDGEQFF.

The rearrangement uses TRBV12-3 or TRBV12-4 and TRBJ2-6; tentative D call: TRBD1 (5 bases). The CDR3 runs 21 residues. Trimming cost V 4 bases and J 2 bases, with 27 bases left between them. CDR3 DNA sequence: TGTGCCAGCAGTTCAGATCGTCGACAGCGCAGCCTTAACCCTGGGGCCAACGTCCTGACTTTC. It translates to CASSSDRRQRSLNPGANVLTF.

This clonotype was recorded many times. The chain joins TRBV20-1 to TRBJ2-3; 10 bases align to TRBD2. Germline CDR1 DFQATT, CDR2 SNEGSKA (reference sequence). The CDR3 consists of 16 residues. V was clipped by 0 bases and J by 5 bases; unmatched bases: 8. This CDR3 is CSARDLGLAGVDTQYF. The CDR3 region has the DNA TGCAGTGCTAGAGATTTGGGGCTAGCGGGGGTAGATACGCAGTATTTT.

The chain combines TRBV6-1 with TRBJ2-5, with D hard to call. V lost 3 bases and J 4 bases, leaving 6 bases between the germline ends. From germline, CDR1 is MNHNS and CDR2 SASEGT. The CDR3 extends over 12 amino acids. CDR3 coding DNA: TGTGCCAGCAGTGATATGGTAGAGACCCAGTACTTC. Translated: CASSDMVETQYF.

The chain links TRBV7-9 to TRBJ2-2, with D possibly being TRBD2 (5 bases). The V gene's germline CDR1 is SEHNR and CDR2 FQNEAQ (reference sequence). This CDR3 spans 14 amino acids. Trimming took 1 base from V and 5 from J, leaving 8 bases between them. This chain's CDR3 is CASSLGEQTGELFF. The CDR3, as DNA: TGTGCCAGCAGCTTAGGGGAGCAAACCGGGGAGCTGTTTTTT. The variable domain in full, with the rest retrieved from reference TRBV7-9 and TRBJ2-2, is DTGVSQNPRHKITKRGQNVTFRCDPISEHNRLYWYRQTLGQGPEFLTYFQNEAQLEKSRLLSDRFSAERPKGSFSTLEIQRTEQGDSAMYLCASSLGEQTGELFFGEGSRLTVL.

This clonotype has more than one count but fewer than ten. The genes are TRBV29-1 and TRBJ2-2, with D possibly being TRBD1 (6 bases). V was clipped by 4 bases and J by 1 base, with 16 bases between them. Germline-derived CDR1 and CDR2 are SQVTM and ANQGSEA. The length of the CDR3 is 16 residues. The DNA for the CDR3 is TGCAGCGTTGTGATCCCCGGCAGGGGGAACACCGGGGAGCTGTTTTTT. It codes for CSVVIPGRGNTGELFF.

There are many counts of this clonotype. The chain combines TRBV29-1 with TRBJ1-4, with TRBD1 as a possible D gene (5 bases). Germline V gives CDR1 SQVTM, CDR2 ANQGSEA. CDR3 size: 13 residues. V was cut by 3 bases and J by 4 bases, with 9 bases left in between. This CDR3 is CSVEAGGNEKLFF. DNA for the CDR3: TGCAGCGTTGAGGCGGGGGGTAATGAAAAACTGTTTTTT. Full variable domain (outside the CDR3, taken from reference TRBV29-1 and TRBJ1-4): SAVISQKPSRDICQRGTSLTIQCQVDSQVTMMFWYRQQPGQSLTLIATANQGSEATYESGFVIDKFPISRPNLTFSTLTVSNMSPEDSSIYLCSVEAGGNEKLFFGSGTQLSVL.

V is TRBV12-3 or TRBV12-4 and J is TRBJ2-1; 10 bases map to TRBD2. The CDR3 has 15 amino acids. After removal of 1 base from V and 8 bases from J, the junction contained 5 bases not matched to a gene. The CDR3 region is CASSLVLAGRDEQFF. The CDR3, as DNA: TGTGCCAGCAGTTTAGTACTAGCGGGGAGGGATGAGCAGTTCTTC.

This clonotype showed up just once. The genes are TRBV28 and TRBJ2-7; D is unclear. The CDR3 consists of 13 residues. Germline V gene data show CDR1 as MDHEN and CDR2 as SYDVKM. Trimming removed 6 bases from V and 3 bases from J, with 12 bases in between. CDR3 DNA: TGTGCCAGCAGCCCCCAGCTTCTCTACGAGCAGTACGTC. Residues: CASSPQLLYEQYV.

This chain uses TRBV13 with TRBJ1-5, with D possibly TRBD1 on 6 matching bases. V was clipped by 2 bases and J by 10 bases, with 15 bases between them. The CDR3 has 14 residues. In germline, CDR1 is PRHDT, CDR2 FYEKMQ (reference sequence). The CDR3 is CASSLRTVRSPQHF. CDR3 nucleotide sequence: TGTGCCAGCAGCTTAAGGACAGTGAGGTCTCCCCAGCATTTT.

The gene calls are TRBV9 and TRBJ2-5; D is uncertain. V lost 1 base, J lost 0 bases, and 7 bases lay in between. Germline V CDR1 and CDR2: SGDLS, YYNGEE. The CDR3 runs to 14 residues. Here the CDR3 DNA reads TGTGCCAGCAGCGTAATGATGTACCAAGAGACCCAGTACTTC. This codes for CASSVMMYQETQYF.

The chain recombines TRBV5-1 with TRBJ2-1; D possibly corresponds to TRBD1 (5 bases). Trimming pared 0 bases from V and 5 bases from J, leaving 18 bases between. CDR1 SGHRS and CDR2 YFSETQ come from the germline V gene. The CDR3 sequence is 17 residues long. The CDR3 sequence: CASSLVAGNFPDNEQFF. In nucleotides, the CDR3 is TGCGCCAGCAGCTTGGTTGCAGGGAATTTCCCCGACAATGAGCAGTTCTTC.

This chain joins TRBV20-1 and TRBJ2-5; the match to TRBD2 covers 15 bases. The CDR3 loop spans 14 amino acids. The V gene end was trimmed by 6 bases and the J gene end by 4 bases; junction bases not matched to a gene: 3. The germline V gene encodes CDR1 DFQATT and CDR2 SNEGSKA (reference sequence). The CDR3 loop is CSAGLAGGGETQYF. For the CDR3, the DNA is TGCAGTGCCGGACTAGCGGGGGGGGGAGAGACCCAGTACTTC.

The rearrangement uses TRBV10-3 and TRBJ2-2; 8 nucleotides match TRBD2. The CDR3 spans 14 residues. Germline assignment: CDR1 ENHRY and CDR2 SYGVKD. V shed 6 bases and J 4 bases; nucleotides not matched to a gene: 4. The CDR3 region is CAISGGAVTGELFF. The CDR3 nucleotides are TGTGCCATCAGCGGGGGGGCAGTCACCGGGGAGCTGTTTTTT.